These 19 T cell receptor beta chains came from one sample sequenced in a study of radiation and T cells in renal cell carcinoma (dated by TCRdb to 2019 to 2021). The method was the immunoSEQ multiplex PCR assay. TCRdb limited this immuneACCESS table to in-frame rearrangements with V and J called. A share of clones is missing; checked studies link under half to unresolved V genes, and the rest is unexplained. A total of approximately 86,000 clones appear in this sample, around four fifths of them only once. The top ten clones comprise 9.4% of the sample. In light of the paper, this sample's time point label describes: blood 4 weeks post-SBRT, at nephrectomy. In light of the paper, this sample's treatment or condition label describes: 15 Gy SBRT to primary tumor, nephrectomy 4 weeks later. This material consisted of blood, taken from a patient whose treatment included radiotherapy and nephrectomy. Source of these receptors: a man in his fifties with renal cell carcinoma.

CDR3 amino acids: CASSLDGWNEQYF. CDR3 DNA: TGTGCCAGCAGCTTAGATGGCTGGAACGAGCAGTACTTC. The V gene is TRBV11-3, the J gene TRBJ2-7; D not resolved. Germline V gene data show CDR1 as SGHNT and CDR2 as YENEEA. Between the trimmed V and J ends, which lost 0 bases and 5 bases, there was a span of 8 bases. This CDR3 has 13 amino acids.

The chain is built from TRBV28 and TRBJ1-5; D call uncertain. The V gene's germline CDR1 is MDHEN and CDR2 SYDVKM. Trimming pared 5 bases from V and 4 bases from J, leaving 12 bases between. The CDR3 is made up of 14 amino acids. This chain's CDR3 is CASSTPGINQPQHF. The CDR3 nucleotides are TGTGCCAGCAGTACCCCCGGGATAAATCAGCCCCAGCATTTT.

Of note for this clone: The junction and the germline gene differ at one end; a read error may be behind it. V gene TRBV7-7 combines with J gene TRBJ2-3, with unresolved D. The CDR3 is 14 residues long. Germline V gene lookup returns CDR1 SSHAT and CDR2 FNYEAQ (reference sequence). The CDR3 loop reads CASSPYENTDTQYF. Written as DNA, the CDR3 is TGTGCTAGCAGCCCGTACGAAAACACAGATACGCAGTATTTT.

The sample holds a few counts of this clone. V is TRBV11-2 and J is TRBJ2-1, with 10 bases lining up with TRBD2. The junction had 10 bases not matched to a gene; V was cut back by 2 bases and J by 9 bases. Germline CDR1 SGHAT, CDR2 FQNNGV. The CDR3 runs 16 residues. The CDR3 region is CASSLRRLAGQGEQFF. Here the CDR3 DNA reads TGTGCCAGCAGCTTAAGGAGACTAGCGGGCCAGGGTGAGCAGTTCTTC.

The V call is TRBV18, the J call TRBJ2-7; TRBD1 matches 9 bases. V lost 4 bases to trimming and J lost 0 bases; unmatched junction nucleotides: 10. CDR1 and CDR2 from the germline V gene are KGHSH and LQKENI. The CDR3 is 17 residues long. The CDR3: CASSLVSPGQGSYEQYF. The CDR3 nucleotides read TGTGCCAGCTCACTAGTCAGCCCGGGACAGGGCTCCTACGAGCAGTACTTC.

This chain uses TRBV25-1 with TRBJ2-5; TRBD2 might be the D (5 bases). Trimming pared 6 bases from V and 2 bases from J, leaving 10 bases between. Germline loops: CDR1 MGHDK, CDR2 SYGVNS. The CDR3 runs to 13 residues. CDR3 DNA sequence: TGTGCCAGCAGAGCGGATACGCAAGAGACCCAGTACTTC. Translating gives CASRADTQETQYF.

V gene TRBV5-6 combines with J gene TRBJ1-1, with D unclear. The CDR3 covers 12 residues. Germline V gene sequence: CDR1 SGHDT, CDR2 YYEEEE. V lost 3 bases and J lost 4, with 7 bases in between. This CDR3 is CASSSDTTEAFF. The CDR3, as DNA: TGTGCCAGCAGCTCTGATACCACTGAAGCTTTCTTT.

The J gene is TRBJ2-3, the V gene TRBV11-3; TRBD2 might be the D (6 bases). Trimming removed 3 bases from V and 4 bases from J, with 11 bases in between. CDR3 length: 14 residues. Germline lookup yields CDR1 SGHNT and CDR2 YENEEA. The CDR3 loop reads CASSFVGGADTQYF. CDR3 DNA sequence: TGTGCCAGCAGCTTTGTGGGAGGAGCAGATACGCAGTATTTT.

The J gene is TRBJ2-3, the V gene TRBV7-2, with 7 nucleotides matching TRBD2. V shed 1 base and J 1 base; nucleotides not matched to a gene: 5. The length of the CDR3 is 16 residues. Germline lookup yields CDR1 SGHTA and CDR2 FQGNSA. CDR3 loop: CASSLVAGDGTDTQYF. In nucleotides, the CDR3 is TGTGCCAGCAGCTTAGTGGCGGGGGACGGCACAGATACGCAGTATTTT.

This chain connects TRBV7-3 to TRBJ1-2; 7 bases align to TRBD1. The V and J ends lost 5 bases and 3 bases, in that order; junction bases with no gene match: 15. Germline CDR1 is SGHTA and CDR2 is FQGTGA. The CDR3 runs 17 residues. CDR3 DNA: TGTGCCAGCAGCGACGCGACCGGGACAGCAAACTACTATGGCTACACCTTC. The encoded protein is CASSDATGTANYYGYTF.

The V gene is TRBV27, the J gene TRBJ1-1; D remains ambiguous. Trimming shortened V by 3 bases and J by 4 bases, and 6 bases separated the two germline ends. The CDR3 extends over 12 amino acids. Germline CDR1 MNHEY, CDR2 SMNVEV (reference sequence). The CDR3 DNA reads TGTGCCAGCAGTTTTTCTGGCACTGAAGCTTTCTTT. Translated, it gives CASSFSGTEAFF.

V usage is TRBV28 and J usage is TRBJ1-4; 8 nucleotides align to TRBD1. The CDR3 is 15 residues long. V trimming: 6 bases; J trimming: 6 bases; junction bases outside the gene matches: 9. CDR1 MDHEN and CDR2 SYDVKM come from the germline V gene. CDR3 sequence: CASRATGELYEKLFF. DNA of the CDR3: TGTGCCAGCAGAGCGACAGGGGAGTTATATGAAAAACTGTTTTTT. Using reference TRBV28 and TRBJ1-4 for the parts outside the CDR3, the full variable domain is DVKVTQSSRYLVKRTGEKVFLECVQDMDHENMFWYRQDPGLGLRLIYFSYDVKMKEKGDIPEGYSVSREKKERFSLILESASTNQTSMYLCASRATGELYEKLFFGSGTQLSVL.

This sequence joins TRBV7-2 and TRBJ1-2; a weak D match, TRBD1 (5 bases). The CDR3 spans 14 residues. CDR1 SGHTA and CDR2 FQGNSA come from the germline V gene. V gave up 5 bases and J gave up 4 bases, with 14 bases separating them. CDR3 nucleotide sequence: TGTGCCAGCAGCCCCGGGCGGGGCGGCTATGGCTACACCTTC. It translates to CASSPGRGGYGYTF.

This sequence joins TRBV4-3 and TRBJ1-1; D perhaps matches TRBD1 (5 bases). Germline V gene data show CDR1 as LGHNA and CDR2 as YSLEER. This CDR3 spans 13 amino acids. V lost 6 bases to trimming and J lost 1 base, with 9 bases between them. CDR3 coding DNA: TGCGCCAGCAGTCGGACAAAGAACACTGAAGCTTTCTTT. This translates into CASSRTKNTEAFF.

This chain connects TRBV7-9 to TRBJ2-2; D unclear. Germline-derived CDR1 and CDR2 are SEHNR and FQNEAQ (reference sequence). V lost 3 bases to trimming and J lost 6 bases, with 11 bases between them. The CDR3 covers 14 residues. The CDR3 reads CASSFAASSGELFF. In DNA form, the CDR3 reads TGTGCCAGCAGCTTCGCGGCATCGTCCGGGGAGCTGTTTTTT.

V gene TRBV5-1 combines with J gene TRBJ2-1; D is possibly TRBD2 (5 bases). Per the germline V gene, CDR1 is SGHRS and CDR2 is YFSETQ. Trimming took 1 base from V and 2 from J, leaving 13 bases between them. CDR3 length: 16 amino acids. The CDR3 region has the DNA TGCGCCAGCAGCTTGTCCCAGCTTAGCGCCTACAATGAGCAGTTCTTC. Encoded protein: CASSLSQLSAYNEQFF.

J is TRBJ2-3 and V is TRBV14; 9 bases are shared with TRBD2. The CDR3 has 16 residues. The junction had 7 bases not matched to a gene; V was cut back by 0 bases and J by 6 bases. CDR1 is SGHDN and CDR2 is FVKESK in the germline V gene. This chain's CDR3 is CASSQEGGLAGDTQYF. In nucleotides, the CDR3 is TGTGCCAGCAGCCAAGAAGGGGGACTAGCAGGTGATACGCAGTATTTT.

This clone was seen just once. The chain combines TRBV6-1 with TRBJ2-1, with 8 bases that match TRBD2. The CDR3 is 14 amino acids. The junction had 8 bases not matched to a gene; V was cut back by 10 bases and J by 3 bases. Germline values: CDR1 MNHNS, CDR2 SASEGT. CDR3 in amino acids: CATIRGGGYNEQFF. Written as DNA, the CDR3 is TGTGCCACCATTCGGGGGGGAGGCTACAATGAGCAGTTCTTC.

The V gene is TRBV5-4, the J gene TRBJ2-5; 10 nucleotides match TRBD1. The J call may not be correct, given that the DNA end is closer to TRBJ2-7. The CDR3 has 15 residues. From germline, CDR1 is SGHNT and CDR2 YYREEE (reference sequence). This chain's CDR3 is CASSFTGQGRHEQYF. In nucleotides, the CDR3 is TGTGCCAGCAGCTTCACGGGACAGGGGCGCCACGAGCAGTACTTC.